This T cell receptor beta chain comes out of a study of blood T cell repertoires in COVID-19. Germline V gene lookup returns CDR1 LNHDA and CDR2 SQIVND (reference sequence). The V end was cut by 0 bases, the J end by 4 bases, with 13 bases between. The CDR3 is 16 residues long. TCRdb's copy holds only in-frame clones and misses some; the assay was immunoSEQ multiplex PCR. The sample shows 300,000 to 350,000 clones, around 87% of them seen only once. The receptor was isolated from a man aged 18 to 35 with active or convalescent COVID-19. Sequenced material: peripheral blood. The V call is TRBV19, the J call TRBJ1-5; tentatively, D is TRBD1 (5 bases). The CDR3 loop reads CASSIDPRDGNQPQHF. The CDR3 DNA reads as TGTGCCAGTAGTATAGACCCCAGGGATGGGAATCAGCCCCAGCATTTT.